The rows below give T cell receptor beta chains drawn from one sample of a study of beta chain features in type 1 diabetes. Repertoires were generated with immunoSEQ multiplex PCR, while TCRdb's copy carries only in-frame clones and drops some. The sample carries some 140,000 clones, nearly 9.5% recorded once. Material: central memory CD4+ T cells from blood. All receptors come from a man aged 18-30 years in good health. Each CDR3 is given with its conserved first and last residue. The order of the fields is clone size, D gene, V gene, J gene, CDR3 DNA, CDR3 protein. A D gene is named only where the DNA matches it firmly. Part of the rows lack a size; the others show once, few, many or a class for expanded clones.

few	NA	TRBV5-1	TRBJ2-1	TGCGCCAGCAGCAGCGGAGGGGGGGCCTACAATGAGCAGTTCTTC	CASSSGGGAYNEQFF
few	NA	TRBV11-2	TRBJ2-1	TGTGCCAGCAGCCCCCTGTGGGGTAGCGATGAGCAGTTCTTC	CASSPLWGSDEQFF
many	NA	TRBV7-9	TRBJ2-2	TGTGCCAGCAGCACCGACAGGCGCGCCACCGGGGAGCTGTTTTTT	CASSTDRRATGELFF
few	NA	TRBV7-2	TRBJ1-2	TGTGCCAGCAGCTCCTCCGCGGGGTATGATGGCTACACCTTC	CASSSSAGYDGYTF
NA	NA	TRBV6-5	TRBJ1-3	TGTGCCAGCAGTTACCCCCCGAACACCATATATTTT	CASSYPPNTIYF
NA	NA	TRBV4-3	TRBJ1-2	TGCGCCAGCAGCCAAGCTAGTCGGTCGGCTTACTATGGCTACACCTTC	CASSQASRSAYYGYTF
NA	NA	TRBV7-8	TRBJ2-5	TGTGCCAGCAGAAAACGAGGGGGAGAGACCCAGTACTTC	CASRKRGGETQYF
NA	TRBD1	TRBV9	TRBJ1-5	TGTGCCAGCAGTACGACAGGGGCTCAGCCCCAGCATTTT	CASSTTGAQPQHF
large	NA	TRBV28	TRBJ2-3	TGTGCCAGCAGTTTGTTCACGGCAGATACGCAGTATTTT	CASSLFTADTQYF
few	NA	TRBV4-3	TRBJ2-1	TGCGCCAGCAGCCAAGTATTGGGGGCCTCCTACAATGAGCAGTTCTTC	CASSQVLGASYNEQFF
few	NA	TRBV18	TRBJ1-5	TGTGCCAGCTCTCCGCAGTCTGTTAGCAATCAGCCCCAGCATTTT	CASSPQSVSNQPQHF
few	NA	TRBV6-5	TRBJ2-7	TGTGCCAGCAGACAGGGAAATTGGTACGAGCAGTACTTC	CASRQGNWYEQYF
many	TRBD2	TRBV11-1	TRBJ2-1	TGTGCCAGCAGCTTATCTAGCGGGGGGAATGAGCAGTTCTTC	CASSLSSGGNEQFF
NA	NA	TRBV4-3	TRBJ1-2	TGCGCCAGCAGCCAAGACCCCGGTGGCTACACCTTC	CASSQDPGGYTF
few	TRBD1	TRBV9	TRBJ1-2	TGTGCCAGCAGCCTCGGGACAGCTAACTATGGCTACACCTTC	CASSLGTANYGYTF